Listed below are T cell receptor beta chains from one sample, sequenced in a study of OX40 agonist ivuxolimab in advanced cancers. Method: immunoSEQ multiplex PCR; TCRdb's copy keeps in-frame clones and lacks some. This sample has 90,000 to 120,000 clones; 90% occur once, and the top ten carry 0.25% to 0.35%. This material consisted of CD4+ or CD8+ T cells sorted from blood, taken in a trial of the OX40 agonist ivuxolimab. The receptors stem from an adult with an advanced solid tumor such as melanoma, head and neck, liver or kidney cancer. CDR3s include the opening cysteine and the closing phenylalanine or tryptophan. D genes are given only for firm matches. Rows give clone size only sometimes, using once, few, many, or a class for an expanded clone.

TRBJ2-1	TRBV28	NA	once	CASSFTSASYRNEQFF	TGTGCCAGCAGTTTTACGAGCGCTTCATATCGGAATGAGCAGTTCTTC
TRBJ2-5	TRBV7-7	TRBD2	NA	CASSFSGGSPMETQYF	TGTGCCAGCAGCTTTTCTGGCGGGAGTCCCATGGAGACCCAGTACTTC
TRBJ2-7	TRBV10-2	NA	NA	CASSEGNRANEQYF	TGCGCCAGCAGTGAGGGGAACAGGGCGAACGAGCAGTACTTC
TRBJ2-1	TRBV7-3	NA	NA	CASSLQTGLSNEQFF	TGTGCCAGCAGCTTACAAACAGGACTTTCCAATGAGCAGTTCTTC
TRBJ2-4	TRBV7-8	NA	NA	CASSPLRGGDIQYF	TGTGCCAGCAGCCCTCTTAGGGGGGGGGACATTCAGTACTTC
TRBJ1-5	TRBV28	TRBD1	NA	CASSFYGTGAGQPQHF	TGTGCCAGCAGTTTTTATGGGACAGGGGCCGGGCAGCCCCAGCATTTT
TRBJ2-3	TRBV5-4	NA	NA	CASSFPLGASDTQYF	TGTGCCAGCAGCTTTCCCTTGGGGGCCTCAGATACGCAGTATTTT
TRBJ2-5	TRBV15	NA	NA	CATSRDSGAQYF	TGTGCCACCAGCAGAGATTCGGGGGCCCAGTACTTC
TRBJ2-7	TRBV5-4	NA	NA	CASSLGASDSYEQYF	TGTGCCAGCAGCTTGGGGGCTAGCGACTCCTACGAGCAGTACTTC
TRBJ2-3	TRBV18	NA	NA	CASSPPSQAFQHTQYF	TGTGCCAGCTCACCACCTTCCCAGGCATTTCAGCATACGCAGTATTTT